This T cell receptor (beta chain) is from a study of cytomegalovirus exposure and HLA in healthy donors. Primers: 60 Vbeta forward and 13 Jbeta reverse. TCRdb keeps only in-frame clones here, not all; method: immunoSEQ multiplex PCR. The sample carries some 210,000 clones, about four fifths recorded once. All the people who gave samples were healthy bone marrow donors. The CDR3 extends over 15 amino acids. In germline, CDR1 is LGHNA, CDR2 YSLEER. Trimming took 1 base from V and 5 from J, leaving 15 bases between them. Sequences were obtained from PBMCs. V and J are TRBV4-3 and TRBJ2-7; TRBD2 is a possible D gene (6 bases). This receptor was taken from a woman aged 45-60 years in good health and CMV-seropositive. The DNA for the CDR3 is TGCGCCAGCAGCCAAGGGGACTTATCCCTCGACGAGCAGTACTTC. Amino acid sequence: CASSQGDLSLDEQYF.